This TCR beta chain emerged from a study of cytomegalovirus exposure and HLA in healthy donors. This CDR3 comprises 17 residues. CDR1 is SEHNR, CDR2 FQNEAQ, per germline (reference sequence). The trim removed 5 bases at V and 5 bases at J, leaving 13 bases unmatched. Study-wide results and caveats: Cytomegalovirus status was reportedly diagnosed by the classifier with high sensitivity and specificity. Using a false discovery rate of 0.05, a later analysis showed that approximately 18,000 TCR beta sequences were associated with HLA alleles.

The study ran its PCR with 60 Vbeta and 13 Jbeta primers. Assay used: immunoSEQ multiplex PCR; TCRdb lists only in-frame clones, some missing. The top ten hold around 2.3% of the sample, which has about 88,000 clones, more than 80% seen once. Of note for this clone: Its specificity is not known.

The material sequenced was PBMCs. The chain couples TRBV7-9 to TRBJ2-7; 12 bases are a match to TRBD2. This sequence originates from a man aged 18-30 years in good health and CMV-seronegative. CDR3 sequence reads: CASSPNLAGGFMHEQYF. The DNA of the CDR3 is TGTGCCAGCAGCCCCAACCTAGCGGGAGGGTTTATGCACGAGCAGTACTTC.